This is a list of T cell receptor beta chains from one sample in a study of shared clonotypes between healthy human individuals. Assay used: immunoSEQ multiplex PCR; TCRdb lists only in-frame clones, some missing. The table lists about 1.1 million clones, 70% to 80% of them singletons, with over 0.8% in the top ten. Sequenced: memory CD4+ T cells from PBMCs. The receptors shown here come from a man in his late teens or twenties in good health. Some clones in this sample may be carry-over from other donors' samples. CDR3s include the opening cysteine and the closing phenylalanine or tryptophan. D genes are given only for firm matches. Clone size is not always given. Where it is, it says once, few, many or a class for expanded clones.

J gene: TRBJ1-1; V gene: TRBV20-1; D gene: -; clone size: few; CDR3 DNA: TGCAGCAGGCCGGGGAACACTGAAGCTTTCTTT; CDR3 protein: CSRPGNTEAFF
J gene: TRBJ2-1; V gene: TRBV7-9; D gene: -; clone size: -; CDR3 DNA: TGTGCCAGCCCCGGGAGCTCCTACAATGAGCAGTTCTTC; CDR3 protein: CASPGSSYNEQFF
J gene: TRBJ1-2; V gene: TRBV27; D gene: TRBD1; clone size: -; CDR3 DNA: TGTGCCAGCAGTTTATGGGGACAGGGGGCAAATCTCGGCTACACCTTC; CDR3 protein: CASSLWGQGANLGYTF
J gene: TRBJ2-3; V gene: TRBV11-2; D gene: -; clone size: -; CDR3 DNA: TGTGCCAGCAGCTTAGATCGGGATACGCAGTATTTT; CDR3 protein: CASSLDRDTQYF
J gene: TRBJ1-5; V gene: TRBV28; D gene: -; clone size: -; CDR3 DNA: TGTGCCAGCAGTTTTTATCTGGGGGACTCGGGGGCCCAGCATTTT; CDR3 protein: CASSFYLGDSGAQHF
J gene: TRBJ1-1; V gene: TRBV7-3; D gene: TRBD1; clone size: few; CDR3 DNA: TGTGCCAGCAGCTTAATCCACAGGGGGAACACTGAAGCTTTCTTT; CDR3 protein: CASSLIHRGNTEAFF
J gene: TRBJ2-3; V gene: TRBV6-5; D gene: TRBD2; clone size: -; CDR3 DNA: TGTGCCAGCAGTTACTCTAGCGGGAGTGATACGCAGTATTTT; CDR3 protein: CASSYSSGSDTQYF
J gene: TRBJ1-5; V gene: TRBV7-9; D gene: -; clone size: -; CDR3 DNA: TGTGCCAGCAGCTTAGATGGTGGGGCAAGGAGAAGCAATCAGCCCCAGCATTTT; CDR3 protein: CASSLDGGARRSNQPQHF
J gene: TRBJ2-5; V gene: TRBV15; D gene: TRBD1; clone size: -; CDR3 DNA: TGTGCCACCAGTTACCGACAGGGCTCAAGTACGGAGACCCAGTACTTC; CDR3 protein: CATSYRQGSSTETQYF
J gene: TRBJ2-4; V gene: TRBV10-3; D gene: TRBD1; clone size: -; CDR3 DNA: TGTGCCATCAGTTCACAGGGGTCGGGCAAAAACATTCAGTACTTC; CDR3 protein: CAISSQGSGKNIQYF
J gene: TRBJ2-5; V gene: TRBV20-1; D gene: -; clone size: -; CDR3 DNA: TGCAGTGCTTCTGTGGAGACCCAGTACTTC; CDR3 protein: CSASVETQYF
J gene: TRBJ2-7; V gene: TRBV7-2; D gene: -; clone size: -; CDR3 DNA: TGTGCCAGCAGCCCTGAGGCTGGATGGGAGCAGTACTTC; CDR3 protein: CASSPEAGWEQYF
J gene: TRBJ1-2; V gene: TRBV28; D gene: TRBD1; clone size: few; CDR3 DNA: TGTGCCAGCAGTGCGGACAGGACCTATGGCTACACCTTC; CDR3 protein: CASSADRTYGYTF
J gene: TRBJ2-5; V gene: TRBV7-9; D gene: -; clone size: -; CDR3 DNA: TGTGCCAGCAGCTCGACACTGGCCTCCTCCCCAGAGACCCAGTACTTC; CDR3 protein: CASSSTLASSPETQYF
J gene: TRBJ1-4; V gene: TRBV15; D gene: -; clone size: -; CDR3 DNA: TGTGCCACCAGCAGAGACAATCGTGGGGAAAAACTGTTTTTT; CDR3 protein: CATSRDNRGEKLFF
J gene: TRBJ1-1; V gene: TRBV11-1; D gene: TRBD1; clone size: -; CDR3 DNA: TGTGCCAGCAGCTCGGGAACTAACAGGGGGCTCGCTGAAGCTTTCTTT; CDR3 protein: CASSSGTNRGLAEAFF
J gene: TRBJ2-7; V gene: TRBV27; D gene: -; clone size: -; CDR3 DNA: TGTGCCAGCAGTTTATATCGGGGGAGCTCCTACGAGCAGTACTTC; CDR3 protein: CASSLYRGSSYEQYF
J gene: TRBJ2-7; V gene: TRBV28; D gene: TRBD1; clone size: -; CDR3 DNA: TGTGCCAGCAGTTTTTCGACAGGGGTTGGGGACGAGCAGTACTTC; CDR3 protein: CASSFSTGVGDEQYF
J gene: TRBJ1-4; V gene: TRBV18; D gene: -; clone size: -; CDR3 DNA: TGTGCCAGCTCACCAACGGCAGCTAATGAAAAACTGTTTTTT; CDR3 protein: CASSPTAANEKLFF
J gene: TRBJ1-5; V gene: TRBV5-6; D gene: -; clone size: -; CDR3 DNA: TGTGCCAGCAGCTTGGGGAAGCAGCCCCAGCATTTT; CDR3 protein: CASSLGKQPQHF
J gene: TRBJ1-1; V gene: TRBV4-1; D gene: -; clone size: -; CDR3 DNA: TGCGCCAGCAGCCACTTGTGGGGCTCCGCTTTCTTT; CDR3 protein: CASSHLWGSAFF
J gene: TRBJ2-3; V gene: TRBV4-1; D gene: TRBD1; clone size: many; CDR3 DNA: TGCGCCAGCAGCCGGACCGGGACAGGGGTGGGAGATACGCAGTATTTT; CDR3 protein: CASSRTGTGVGDTQYF